This paragraph covers one T cell receptor (beta chain) sequence. This CDR3 spans 19 amino acids. Germline V lookup: CDR1 MGHRA, CDR2 YSYEKL. Trimming removed 0 bases at V and 0 bases at J, with 15 bases between. A second roughly 7 to 12 cycle PCR used barcoded and J-beta primers. TCRdb re-derived calls from the 5' RACE reads in MiXCR, one entry per CDR3 protein. The table has around 800,000 distinct CDR3 sequences, roughly 24% seen once. This sample was included in a study of blood T cells in healthy people across ages. This sample also belongs to another study, concerning T cells of mothers and their children.

Sequencing was done on a sample of blood. The source of this sequence is a boy aged 10-17 years in good health. The rearrangement links TRBV4-1 to TRBJ1-6; D gene uncertain. In DNA form, the CDR3 reads TGCGCCAGCAGCCAAGATTTGACGGATGAGAGCTCCTATAATTCACCCCTCCACTTT. This encodes CASSQDLTDESSYNSPLHF.